This entry is about one T cell receptor beta chain. No base-level quality is on record; no much larger clone is a single base apart. The V end loses 3 bases and the J end loses 0 bases, and a stretch of 10 bases separates them. The germline V gene specifies SQVTM as CDR1 and ANQGSEA as CDR2. From cysteine to phenylalanine, the CDR3 is 14 amino acids long. CDR3 DNA only is kept here, 42 bases in frame from base 1. In the paper's terms, the time point label means: acute infectious mononucleosis, at clinical presentation within 2 weeks of symptom onset (visit 1). The study tracked CD8 T cell responses to two immunodominant EBV epitopes, BRLF1 109 (YVL-BR) and BMLF1 280 (GLC-BM), over primary infection. A positive serum heterophile antibody test together with EBV viral capsid antigen-specific IgM pointed to primary EBV infection. As a first step, magnetic positive selection (MACS) was used to enrich total CD8 T cells from the PBMCs. A FACSAria III was used to sort live CD3+ CD8+ tetramer+ cells to over 90% purity. A PE-conjugated tetramer loaded with the BRLF1 109-117 peptide was used for cell sorting. TCR repertoires of EBV epitope-specific CD8 T cells were deep-sequenced directly ex vivo after tetramer sorting, at acute infection and at convalescence. The donors were a few individuals between about 18 and 29 years old who had clinical acute infectious mononucleosis along with laboratory evidence of primary EBV infection. Heparinized peripheral blood was drawn at clinical presentation with mononucleosis symptoms and was drawn again about 6 months later. PBMCs were isolated by Ficoll-Paque density gradient centrifugation.

This record belongs to a study of blood T cell repertoires in acute mononucleosis (TCRdb year 2020). About the study as a whole: Acute-phase samples, representing the primary response, were taken within 2 weeks of symptom onset. A mean blood EBV load of roughly 4 log10 genome copies per million B cells was observed during acute infection, and a mean blood EBV load of 2.5 to 3 was observed at convalescence. During acute infection, mean YVL-BR-specific and GLC-BM-specific cells made up about 1.9% and 1.1% of blood CD8 T cells.

The paper's findings and limits, for the study overall: Just around 8.6% of the unique acute clonotypes remained in convalescence, but these persisting clonotypes accounted for most of the response, and new, diverse de novo clonotypes seemingly replaced the other acute clonotypes. In TCR repertoire selection for BRLF1 (YVL-BR), TCRalpha CDR3 motifs had a dominant role, while TCRbeta had a minimal role. Because only a fraction of each donor's blood was analyzed, sampling error might partly account for the low clonotype overlap between the acute and convalescent samples. Only a few donors were included in the cohort, so group averages were based on very few individuals.

For TCR profiling, total RNA from no fewer than 9,500 sorted tetramer+ CD8 T cells was reverse transcribed into cDNA. PCR with primers that anneal to V and J regions amplified CDR3 regions and added unique molecular identifiers to track templates. TCRalpha and TCRbeta chains were profiled using the immunoSEQ platform, including its sequencing and error-correction standards. The paper's data handling went like this. Clonal copy numbers were corrected for sequencing and PCR errors, and IMGT conventions were followed to define CDR3s. Analysis was restricted to productive rearrangements and was performed with immunoSEQ Analyzer versions 2.0 and 3.0, and gene-pairing frequencies were further processed in Microsoft Excel. Circos plots were used to display V-J pairings, and MEME together with a custom motifSearch program was used to find CDR3 motifs. The probability of generation of TCR sequences was calculated using the OLGA algorithm. Clonotypes found at both visits were termed persistent, clonotypes found only in the acute phase were termed nonpersistent, and clonotypes found only at convalescence were termed de novo. An amino acid clonotype used by more than one donor was defined as a public TCR. TCRdb holds this immuneACCESS table with in-frame rearrangements only. Some clones are missing; in checked studies, unresolved V genes explain under half, and the rest has no known cause. V, J and clone size reflect that table, while D and trimming were determined from the DNA. The sample table shows 6,000 to 9,000 clones, and 25% are seen once. Of the sample, 28% is held by the ten largest clones.

The chain is assembled from TRBV29-1 and TRBJ2-3; tentative D gene TRBD2, with 7 bases matching. This clonotype originated in a woman between 18 and 29 years old with infectious mononucleosis caused by EBV. The material sequenced was EBV YVL epitope tetramer+ CD8+ T cells sorted from PBMCs, taken during acute infectious mononucleosis. Taken with the paper, the label for cell subset or site translates to: CD8 T cells binding a tetramer with EBV BRLF1 109-117 peptide (YVL-BR). For the CDR3, the sequence is CSVEGGHSTDTQYF. The nucleotide sequence reads as follows: TGCAGCGTTGAGGGGGGGCATAGCACAGATACGCAGTATTTT.